The source of this T cell receptor beta chain is a study of T cell responses to AZD1222 COVID-19 vaccine. The wider study: Second doses that came at about 4 or about 12 weeks were put together.

Repertoires were generated with immunoSEQ multiplex PCR, while TCRdb's copy carries only in-frame clones and drops some. The sample consists of 140,000 to 150,000 clones, about 93% of them appearing once. This clone is a singleton in its sample. Its antigen remains unidentified. Findings and limits, study-wide: Spike-specific TCR breadth and depth went up after people got two AZD1222 doses.

The CDR3 is 14 residues long. V was shortened by 7 bases and J by 5 bases, with 18 bases between the two germline ends. Per germline, CDR1 LNHDA and CDR2 SQIVND (reference sequence). The source was peripheral blood, collected on day 0 of AZD1222 vaccination. The chain joins TRBV19 to TRBJ2-7; D is possibly TRBD1 (6 bases). The receptor's source is an adult in good health. CDR3 DNA sequence: TGTGCCAGTACCCTACAGGGTTCGTCAAACGAGCAGTACTTC. Encoded protein: CASTLQGSSNEQYF.